Sequencing of this T cell receptor (beta chain) was carried out in a study of control samples from healthy donors and cancer patients. Only in-frame clones appear in the TCRdb table, and some are missing; sequencing was by immunoSEQ multiplex PCR. Here the sample spans roughly 69,000 clones, about 89% being singletons. This CDR3 is 14 amino acids long. Germline-derived CDR1 and CDR2 are MDHEN and SYDVKM. V lost 5 bases and J lost 0, with 10 bases in between. Specimen: PBMCs. The TCR sequence derives from a woman in her 50s with head and neck cancer. The rearrangement joins TRBV28 to TRBJ1-1; tentatively, D is TRBD1 (6 bases). This CDR3 reads CASSPRTVNTEAFF. The CDR3 nucleotides read TGTGCCAGCAGTCCTAGGACAGTGAACACTGAAGCTTTCTTT.